These T cell receptor beta chains were read from a single sample in a study of OX40 agonist ivuxolimab in advanced cancers. Here immunoSEQ multiplex PCR was the method, and the copy in TCRdb shows in-frame clones only, minus some. This sample has tens of thousands of clones, with about 94% found just once. Sequencing used CD4+ or CD8+ T cells sorted from blood, obtained in a trial of the OX40 agonist ivuxolimab. The receptor source for this set is an adult with an advanced solid tumor such as melanoma, head and neck, liver or kidney cancer. The CDR3 runs from the conserved cysteine through the conserved F or W. The order of the fields is D gene, V gene, clone size, J gene, CDR3 protein, CDR3 DNA. The D gene is left open where the match is weak. Clone size is stated in some rows and not others, as once, few, many or a class when expanded.

d_gene: NA
v_gene: TRBV19
abundance: NA
j_gene: TRBJ1-2
CDR3aa: CASGTQRNYGYTF
CDR3nt: TGTGCCAGTGGTACTCAGCGCAACTATGGCTACACCTTC

d_gene: TRBD1
v_gene: TRBV30
abundance: NA
j_gene: TRBJ2-7
CDR3aa: CAWQQGAYEQYF
CDR3nt: TGTGCCTGGCAACAGGGGGCCTACGAGCAGTACTTC

d_gene: NA
v_gene: TRBV27
abundance: once
j_gene: TRBJ2-1
CDR3aa: CASSLLQHNEQFF
CDR3nt: TGTGCCAGCAGTTTATTGCAGCACAATGAGCAGTTCTTC

d_gene: TRBD2
v_gene: TRBV6-1
abundance: NA
j_gene: TRBJ2-1
CDR3aa: CASSDGASGSEQFF
CDR3nt: TGTGCCAGCAGTGACGGAGCTAGCGGGAGTGAGCAGTTCTTC

d_gene: TRBD2
v_gene: TRBV6-6
abundance: NA
j_gene: TRBJ2-7
CDR3aa: CASTNGLAGGVEQYF
CDR3nt: TGTGCCAGCACCAACGGTCTAGCGGGAGGAGTCGAGCAGTACTTC

d_gene: TRBD1
v_gene: TRBV5-1
abundance: NA
j_gene: TRBJ1-5
CDR3aa: CASSLRQGGSSQHF
CDR3nt: TGCGCCAGCAGCTTGCGACAGGGGGGAAGCTCCCAGCATTTT

d_gene: NA
v_gene: TRBV5-1
abundance: NA
j_gene: TRBJ1-4
CDR3aa: CASSLGTANEKLFF
CDR3nt: TGCGCCAGCAGCTTGGGGACGGCTAATGAAAAACTGTTTTTT

d_gene: NA
v_gene: TRBV11-3
abundance: once
j_gene: TRBJ2-1
CDR3aa: CASSLEATGSYNEQFF
CDR3nt: TGTGCCAGCAGCTTAGAGGCGACAGGCTCCTACAATGAGCAGTTCTTC

d_gene: NA
v_gene: TRBV2
abundance: NA
j_gene: TRBJ2-2
CDR3aa: CASAEASVVRGELFF
CDR3nt: TGTGCCAGCGCCGAAGCTAGCGTCGTTAGGGGGGAGCTGTTTTTT

d_gene: TRBD2
v_gene: TRBV10-1
abundance: once
j_gene: TRBJ2-7
CDR3aa: CASSEGLAVYEQYF
CDR3nt: TGCGCCAGCAGTGAGGGACTAGCGGTCTACGAGCAGTACTTC

d_gene: TRBD2
v_gene: TRBV9
abundance: NA
j_gene: TRBJ2-2
CDR3aa: CASSGRLAHTGELFF
CDR3nt: TGTGCCAGCAGCGGCCGACTAGCGCACACCGGGGAGCTGTTTTTT

d_gene: NA
v_gene: TRBV20-1
abundance: NA
j_gene: TRBJ2-5
CDR3aa: CSAGQQTQYF
CDR3nt: TGCAGTGCTGGCCAACAGACCCAGTACTTC

d_gene: TRBD2
v_gene: TRBV5-1
abundance: NA
j_gene: TRBJ2-2
CDR3aa: CASSTSGNPNTGELFF
CDR3nt: TGCGCCAGCAGCACTAGCGGGAACCCGAACACCGGGGAGCTGTTTTTT

d_gene: TRBD1
v_gene: TRBV18
abundance: NA
j_gene: TRBJ2-1
CDR3aa: CASSPTGTGVINEQFF
CDR3nt: TGTGCCAGCTCACCTACCGGGACAGGGGTGATCAATGAGCAGTTCTTC

d_gene: TRBD1
v_gene: TRBV5-4
abundance: NA
j_gene: TRBJ2-7
CDR3aa: CASSFPGQRGYEQYF
CDR3nt: TGTGCCAGCAGCTTCCCGGGACAGCGAGGCTACGAGCAGTACTTC

d_gene: NA
v_gene: TRBV2
abundance: NA
j_gene: TRBJ2-7
CDR3aa: CASNRDPSYEQYF
CDR3nt: TGTGCCAGCAACAGGGATCCCTCCTACGAGCAGTACTTC

d_gene: NA
v_gene: TRBV7-2
abundance: NA
j_gene: TRBJ1-5
CDR3aa: CASSLVSINNQPQHF
CDR3nt: TGTGCCAGCAGCTTAGTCTCCATAAACAATCAGCCCCAGCATTTT

d_gene: TRBD1
v_gene: TRBV2
abundance: NA
j_gene: TRBJ2-6
CDR3aa: CASSIQGELVSGANVLTF
CDR3nt: TGTGCCAGCAGTATTCAGGGGGAACTTGTCTCTGGGGCCAACGTCCTGACTTTC

d_gene: NA
v_gene: TRBV5-4
abundance: NA
j_gene: TRBJ1-2
CDR3aa: CASSFEANYGYTF
CDR3nt: TGTGCCAGCAGCTTCGAGGCTAACTATGGCTACACCTTC

d_gene: NA
v_gene: TRBV29-1
abundance: NA
j_gene: TRBJ1-2
CDR3aa: CSVEGRGSYGYTF
CDR3nt: TGCAGCGTTGAAGGACGTGGAAGCTATGGCTACACCTTC

d_gene: NA
v_gene: TRBV6-1
abundance: NA
j_gene: TRBJ2-7
CDR3aa: CASSDNPGSHEQYF
CDR3nt: TGTGCCAGCAGTGATAACCCAGGGAGCCACGAGCAGTACTTC

d_gene: TRBD1
v_gene: TRBV11-2
abundance: NA
j_gene: TRBJ1-2
CDR3aa: CASRQQGAGGYTF
CDR3nt: TGTGCCAGCAGACAACAGGGGGCTGGCGGCTACACCTTC

d_gene: TRBD1
v_gene: TRBV9
abundance: once
j_gene: TRBJ2-1
CDR3aa: CASSGGQGGNEQFF
CDR3nt: TGTGCCAGCAGCGGAGGACAGGGGGGGAATGAGCAGTTCTTC

d_gene: TRBD2
v_gene: TRBV6-1
abundance: NA
j_gene: TRBJ2-2
CDR3aa: CASSEVASGSTGELFF
CDR3nt: TGTGCCAGCAGTGAAGTGGCTAGCGGGAGCACCGGGGAGCTGTTTTTT

d_gene: NA
v_gene: TRBV18
abundance: NA
j_gene: TRBJ2-5
CDR3aa: CASSNQEQETQYF
CDR3nt: TGTGCCAGCTCAAACCAGGAACAAGAGACCCAGTACTTC

d_gene: TRBD2
v_gene: TRBV7-2
abundance: NA
j_gene: TRBJ2-1
CDR3aa: CASSLWSGSGNEQFF
CDR3nt: TGTGCCAGCAGCTTATGGAGCGGGAGTGGCAATGAGCAGTTCTTC

d_gene: TRBD1
v_gene: TRBV10-3
abundance: NA
j_gene: TRBJ1-6
CDR3aa: CAITPGQYNSPLHF
CDR3nt: TGTGCCATCACCCCGGGACAGTATAATTCACCCCTCCACTTT

d_gene: TRBD2
v_gene: TRBV19
abundance: NA
j_gene: TRBJ2-3
CDR3aa: CASSILAGLTDTQYF
CDR3nt: TGTGCCAGTAGTATACTAGCGGGCCTCACAGATACGCAGTATTTT

d_gene: TRBD2
v_gene: TRBV10-3
abundance: NA
j_gene: TRBJ2-1
CDR3aa: CAISELAGVKNEQFF
CDR3nt: TGTGCCATCAGTGAGCTAGCGGGAGTTAAAAATGAGCAGTTCTTC

d_gene: TRBD1
v_gene: TRBV13
abundance: NA
j_gene: TRBJ1-3
CDR3aa: CASAPGTGIGNTIYF
CDR3nt: TGTGCCAGCGCTCCGGGGACAGGGATTGGAAACACCATATATTTT

d_gene: TRBD1
v_gene: TRBV4-1
abundance: NA
j_gene: TRBJ1-2
CDR3aa: CASSLAETRGQGRIYGYTF
CDR3nt: TGCGCCAGCAGCCTAGCCGAGACCCGAGGACAGGGGCGTATCTATGGCTACACCTTC

d_gene: TRBD2
v_gene: TRBV5-1
abundance: NA
j_gene: TRBJ2-7
CDR3aa: CASSFNSGGSYEQYF
CDR3nt: TGCGCCAGCAGCTTTAATTCGGGGGGATCCTACGAGCAGTACTTC

d_gene: NA
v_gene: TRBV10-3
abundance: NA
j_gene: TRBJ1-4
CDR3aa: CAISVSGAANEKLFF
CDR3nt: TGTGCCATCAGTGTTTCAGGGGCGGCTAATGAAAAACTGTTTTTT

d_gene: TRBD2
v_gene: TRBV7-9
abundance: NA
j_gene: TRBJ2-1
CDR3aa: CASSRGSGRSNEQFF
CDR3nt: TGTGCCAGCAGCCGGGGGAGCGGGAGAAGTAATGAGCAGTTCTTC

d_gene: NA
v_gene: TRBV6-5
abundance: NA
j_gene: TRBJ1-1
CDR3aa: CASSTGPEVPEAFF
CDR3nt: TGTGCCAGCAGTACGGGGCCGGAGGTCCCTGAAGCTTTCTTT

d_gene: TRBD1
v_gene: TRBV5-6
abundance: NA
j_gene: TRBJ2-1
CDR3aa: CASSPGQGSYNEQFF
CDR3nt: TGTGCCAGCAGCCCGGGACAGGGCTCCTACAATGAGCAGTTCTTC

d_gene: TRBD1
v_gene: TRBV2
abundance: once
j_gene: TRBJ2-2
CDR3aa: CASNPGGLNTGELFF
CDR3nt: TGTGCCAGCAACCCAGGGGGCTTGAACACCGGGGAGCTGTTTTTT

d_gene: NA
v_gene: TRBV5-4
abundance: NA
j_gene: TRBJ2-7
CDR3aa: CASSSKQGRGEQYF
CDR3nt: TGTGCCAGCAGCTCCAAACAGGGACGGGGCGAGCAGTACTTC

d_gene: NA
v_gene: TRBV5-1
abundance: NA
j_gene: TRBJ2-3
CDR3aa: CASSLRGTGTASTDTQYF
CDR3nt: TGCGCCAGCAGCTTAAGGGGTACCGGGACGGCTAGCACAGATACGCAGTATTTT

d_gene: NA
v_gene: TRBV18
abundance: NA
j_gene: TRBJ2-5
CDR3aa: CASSPTEGETQYF
CDR3nt: TGTGCCAGCTCACCGACAGAAGGGGAGACCCAGTACTTC

d_gene: NA
v_gene: TRBV19
abundance: NA
j_gene: TRBJ2-6
CDR3aa: CASSGPDGPKLSGANVLTF
CDR3nt: TGTGCCAGTAGCGGGCCGGACGGACCGAAACTCTCTGGGGCCAACGTCCTGACTTTC